The clone carrying this T cell receptor beta chain was observed at least ten times. Its cognate antigen is unknown. This CDR3 is built from 14 residues. Germline V gives CDR1 SQVTM, CDR2 ANQGSEA. The ends were cut back, 3 bases at V and 0 bases at J, with 11 bases in the middle. Two oligonucleotides, mixed equimolar, formed the beta constant-region primer covering TRBC1 and TRBC2. TCRdb reanalysed the UMI-ligation and nested PCR reads using MiXCR and keeps one entry per CDR3 protein. The sample gives 81,000 or so distinct CDR3 sequences, roughly 7% of which show up once; over 1.5% is in the top ten. This record comes from a study of naive and memory T cell subsets. Study results and limitations: In CD4 and CD8 cells, diversity dropped from naive through EMRA.

This sequence joins TRBV29-1 and TRBJ1-2; no clear D gene. Sample: central memory CD4+ T cells from blood. The source is a human donor in good health. CDR3 in DNA: TGCAGCGTTGAGGTGCGGACTCCTAACTATGGCTACACCTTC. Translating gives CSVEVRTPNYGYTF.